This TCR beta chain was obtained from a study of response to subunit inactivated influenza vaccine. Whole-study findings and limits: With each seasonal influenza vaccination, the authors suggested, few new T cells are recruited.

The CDR3 extends over 14 amino acids. The ends lost 3 bases at V and 9 bases at J; junction bases unmatched: 8. This clonotype has ten or more counts. Its antigen is undetermined. TCRdb fed the RT-PCR reads into MiXCR, producing one record per CDR3 protein. The table shows 150,000 to 200,000 distinct CDR3 sequences, with 9.5% to 15% occurring only once. The same specimen was also included in a second study, on T cells expressing NK-cell markers. From that study: A 5'RACE template switching approach incorporating UMIs was used to make TCR beta cDNA. The eight sequenced donors comprised seven who were HCMV-seropositive and one who was seronegative. Of the CD8+ T cells in about 6 donors, roughly 1.0-7.5% belonged to dominant NKG2C+ clonotypes. The CD3+CD56-NKG2C+ fraction of a handful of donors was likewise dominated by these clonotypes.

The genes are TRBV12-3 or TRBV12-4 and TRBJ2-1; TRBD2 matches at 7 bases. The specimen comprised CD8+ T cells sorted from PBMCs, sampled roughly 12 days after vaccination. This clonotype was sampled from a man aged 50 or older who received an inactivated influenza vaccine. The CDR3 loop reads CASSLGRERAEQFF. For the CDR3, the DNA is TGTGCCAGCAGTTTGGGGCGGGAGCGGGCTGAGCAGTTCTTC.